Each of the 24 T cell receptor beta chains below was sequenced from the same sample in a study of blood T cell repertoires in COVID-19. The table came from immunoSEQ multiplex PCR; TCRdb's copy has only in-frame clones and leaves some out. The sample lists 90,000 to 110,000 clones, roughly 85% occurring once. What was sequenced was peripheral blood. The receptor source for this set is a woman in her sixties or seventies with acute or convalescent COVID-19.

The chain links TRBV28 to TRBJ1-2, with D possibly being TRBD1 (5 bases). The CDR3 extends over 15 amino acids. Germline values: CDR1 MDHEN, CDR2 SYDVKM. V was shortened by 2 bases and J by 3 bases, with 13 bases between the two germline ends. DNA of the CDR3: TGTGCCAGCAGTTTAGGGGGGGTCTCGCACTATGGCTACACCTTC. Amino acids: CASSLGGVSHYGYTF.

With regard to this clone: At one boundary the junction diverges from the germline segment, which might be a read error. The V gene is TRBV10-3, the J gene TRBJ1-5; maybe TRBD1 (5 bases). CDR3 size: 12 residues. Looked up from germline, CDR1 is ENHRY and CDR2 is SYGVKD. CDR3 coding DNA: TGTGCCATCAGCACAGGCGTCAAGCCCCAGCGTTTT. It yields the protein CAISTGVKPQRF.

The chain recombines TRBV30 with TRBJ2-1; D is undetermined. CDR3 length equals 11 residues. The V and J ends lost 8 bases and 3 bases respectively, with 8 bases between them. Germline-derived CDR1 and CDR2 are GTSNPN and SVGIG (reference sequence). DNA of the CDR3: TGTGCCCTCAACAGCTACAATGAGCAGTTCTTC. This sequence encodes CALNSYNEQFF.

The chain carries TRBV12-5 and TRBJ2-4; TRBD2 matches at 7 bases. V was clipped by 7 bases and J by 5 bases; unmatched bases: 5. There are 13 residues in the CDR3. Germline CDR1 reads LGHNT; CDR2 reads FRNRAP. In DNA form, the CDR3 reads TGTGCTAGTGCACCTAGCGGCCAAAACATTCAGTACTTC. Its protein product is CASAPSGQNIQYF. Together with reference TRBV12-5 and TRBJ2-4, the CDR3 gives the full variable domain: DARVTQTPRHKVTEMGQEVTMRCQPILGHNTVFWYRQTMMQGLELLAYFRNRAPLDDSGMPKDRFSAEMPDATLATLKIQPSEPRDSAVYFCASAPSGQNIQYFGAGTRLSVL.

The V call is TRBV18, the J call TRBJ2-7; D perhaps matches TRBD2 (6 bases). V was cut by 3 bases and J by 0 bases, with 9 bases left in between. CDR3 length equals 14 residues. Germline V gene sequence: CDR1 KGHSH, CDR2 LQKENI. Here the CDR3 reads CASSPIADSYEQYF. CDR3 coding DNA: TGTGCCAGCTCACCCATAGCGGACTCCTACGAGCAGTACTTC.

About this clone itself: Relative to the germline gene, one junction end is altered; a read error may explain this. The V gene is TRBV30, the J gene TRBJ2-4, with TRBD1 identical over 7 bases. Germline V gives CDR1 GTSNPN, CDR2 SVGIG (reference sequence). The CDR3 has 17 amino acids. DNA of the CDR3: TGTGCCTGGGAAAAGTACCGGGCCAAGGGGGCCAGAAACATTCAGTACTTC. Protein sequence: CAWEKYRAKGARNIQYF.

The chain joins TRBV28 to TRBJ2-7, with 11 bases aligning to TRBD2. The CDR3 covers 15 residues. Germline CDR1 reads MDHEN; CDR2 reads SYDVKM. V gave up 2 bases and J gave up 11 bases; unmatched junction bases: 11. The CDR3, as DNA: TGTGCCAGCAGTTTACCTTGGACTAGCGGGCAATCGGAGTACTTC. Its translation is CASSLPWTSGQSEYF.

The chain combines TRBV28 with TRBJ1-5; D not resolved. This CDR3 is built from 15 residues. The ends were cut back, 10 bases at V and 2 bases at J, with 18 bases in the middle. Germline values: CDR1 MDHEN, CDR2 SYDVKM. CDR3 sequence reads: CAIWPGNSGNQPQHF. In DNA, the CDR3 is TGTGCCATCTGGCCCGGGAATTCTGGCAATCAGCCCCAGCATTTT.

This clone was counted once. CDR3 sequence reads: CASGLFKREDYEQYF. DNA of the CDR3: TGTGCTAGTGGTTTGTTCAAGCGGGAGGACTACGAGCAGTACTTC. The gene calls are TRBV12-5 and TRBJ2-7; 9 bases fit TRBD2. Germline CDR1 reads LGHNT; CDR2 reads FRNRAP. V was clipped by 2 bases and J by 3 bases; unmatched bases: 5. The CDR3 contains 15 residues. The whole variable domain, remainder taken from reference TRBV12-5 and TRBJ2-7, is DARVTQTPRHKVTEMGQEVTMRCQPILGHNTVFWYRQTMMQGLELLAYFRNRAPLDDSGMPKDRFSAEMPDATLATLKIQPSEPRDSAVYFCASGLFKREDYEQYFGPGTRLTVT.

The CDR3 sequence is CASSLQEPFYGYTF. For the CDR3, the DNA is TGTGCCAGCAGCTTACAGGAACCCTTCTATGGCTACACCTTC. This chain links TRBV11-2 with TRBJ1-2; D ambiguous. Germline V gene lookup returns CDR1 SGHAT and CDR2 FQNNGV. The germline V and J ends were trimmed by 2 bases and 4 bases, with 11 bases remaining between them. The CDR3 spans 14 residues.

This clone came up a few times. This chain joins TRBV19 and TRBJ1-3; D remains unclear. The V end was cut by 5 bases, the J end by 2 bases, with 7 bases between. Germline V lookup: CDR1 LNHDA, CDR2 SQIVND (reference sequence). The CDR3 is made up of 13 amino acids. The CDR3 sequence is CASSSGTGNTIYF. As DNA, the CDR3 is TGTGCCAGTAGTTCGGGAACTGGAAACACCATATATTTT. The full variable domain, in which reference TRBV19 and TRBJ1-3 provide the parts outside the CDR3, is DGGITQSPKYLFRKEGQNVTLSCEQNLNHDAMYWYRQDPGQGLRLIYYSQIVNDFQKGDIAEGYSVSREKKESFPLTVTSAQKNPTAFYLCASSSGTGNTIYFGEGSWLTVV.

The chain carries TRBV5-1 and TRBJ1-3; the D is unclear. There are 15 residues in the CDR3. V lost 0 bases, J lost 0 bases, and 7 bases lay in between. Per germline, CDR1 SGHRS and CDR2 YFSETQ. This chain's CDR3 is CASSLDTGSGNTIYF. The CDR3 DNA is TGCGCCAGCAGCTTGGATACGGGCTCTGGAAACACCATATATTTT. Complete variable domain (other parts from reference TRBV5-1 and TRBJ1-3): KAGVTQTPRYLIKTRGQQVTLSCSPISGHRSVSWYQQTPGQGLQFLFEYFSETQRNKGNFPGRFSGRQFSNSRSEMNVSTLELGDSALYLCASSLDTGSGNTIYFGEGSWLTVV.

In regard to this clone: Within the sample, other DNA sequences also encode this same CDR3. DNA of the CDR3: TGTGCCAGCAGTTTAGGGAGGGGACCCTACGAGCAGTACTTC. Translated, it gives CASSLGRGPYEQYF. This chain joins TRBV27 and TRBJ2-7; 7 bases are shared with TRBD2. This CDR3 contains 14 residues. Germline CDR1 and CDR2: MNHEY and SMNVEV (reference sequence). Unmatched junction bases numbered 3, after V lost 2 bases and J lost 2 bases.

This clone showed up just once. CDR3 sequence: CASSVLSGGTYEQYF. Written as DNA, the CDR3 is TGTGCCAGCAGCGTATTATCGGGGGGAACCTACGAGCAGTACTTC. The V gene is TRBV9, the J gene TRBJ2-7; 7 positions match TRBD2. With V trimmed by 1 base and J by 2 bases, 6 bases remained unmatched. Germline V CDR1 and CDR2: SGDLS, YYNGEE. The CDR3 runs to 15 residues.

This clone turned up a few times. The V call is TRBV11-3, the J call TRBJ2-7, with D possibly being TRBD1 (6 bases). CDR1 and CDR2 from the germline V gene are SGHNT and YENEEA. The CDR3 has 13 residues. V was pared by 5 bases and J by 10 bases, with 18 bases between. The CDR3 sequence is CASSPSWDTEQYF. The CDR3 coding sequence is TGTGCCAGCAGCCCGAGTTGGGACACCGAACAGTACTTC. The full variable domain, in which reference TRBV11-3 and TRBJ2-7 provide the parts outside the CDR3, is EAGVVQSPRYKIIEKKQPVAFWCNPISGHNTLYWYLQNLGQGPELLIRYENEEAVDDSQLPKDRFSAERLKGVDSTLKIQPAELGDSAVYLCASSPSWDTEQYFGPGTRLTVT.

The chain couples TRBV5-1 to TRBJ2-5; the match to TRBD2 covers 7 bases. V dropped 1 base and J dropped 3; count of bases not matched to a gene: 6. This CDR3 is built from 15 residues. The germline CDR1 and CDR2 sequences are SGHRS and YFSETQ. The CDR3 here is CASSLLASGEETQYF. The CDR3 DNA is TGCGCCAGCAGCTTGTTGGCTAGCGGAGAAGAGACCCAGTACTTC.

CDR3 residues: CASSLLSRGYTAEAFF. DNA of the CDR3: TGTGCCAGCAGTTTATTAAGCAGGGGATATACCGCTGAAGCTTTCTTT. The genes are TRBV28 and TRBJ1-1; D might be TRBD1 (6 bases). Trimming pared 1 base from V and 6 bases from J, leaving 18 bases between. The germline V gene encodes CDR1 MDHEN and CDR2 SYDVKM. This CDR3 contains 16 residues.

In nucleotides, the CDR3 is TGTGCCAGCAGTGGAGGGCTAGTATGGGTATTCAATGAGCAGTTCTTC. Residues: CASSGGLVWVFNEQFF. J is TRBJ2-1 and V is TRBV28, with D possibly TRBD2 on 6 matching bases. CDR3 length equals 16 residues. V was shortened by 5 bases and J by 6 bases, with 20 bases between the two germline ends. The germline V gene has CDR1 MDHEN and CDR2 SYDVKM.

The rearrangement uses TRBV6-5 and TRBJ1-2, with a possible D match to TRBD1 (5 bases). Trimming shortened V by 6 bases and J by 8 bases, and 16 bases separated the two germline ends. Germline V lookup: CDR1 MNHEY, CDR2 SVGAGI. The CDR3 spans 13 residues. The CDR3 reads CASSPGDQGGYTF. DNA of the CDR3: TGTGCCAGCAGCCCGGGGGATCAGGGAGGCTACACCTTC.

This chain joins TRBV6-5 and TRBJ2-2; no clear D. Germline loops: CDR1 MNHEY, CDR2 SVGAGI. The CDR3 has 14 amino acids. The V gene lost 5 bases and the J gene lost 5 bases, with 12 bases spanning the gap. Here the CDR3 reads CASSPHQTTGELFF. The DNA for the CDR3 is TGTGCCAGCAGTCCACACCAAACGACCGGGGAGCTGTTTTTT.

The gene calls are TRBV24-1 and TRBJ2-2; no firm D call. The V gene's germline CDR1 is KGHDR and CDR2 SFDVKD. The CDR3 contains 12 residues. Trimming cost V 7 bases and J 3 bases, with 5 bases left between them. The CDR3 region has the DNA TGTGCCACCAGGACATACACCGGGGAGCTGTTTTTT. This encodes CATRTYTGELFF.

In its sample, this clone was seen a few times. The chain couples TRBV27 to TRBJ2-5, with 12 bases matching TRBD1. CDR3 size: 15 residues. Germline V lookup: CDR1 MNHEY, CDR2 SMNVEV (reference sequence). J was trimmed by 6 bases and V by 2 bases; bases with no gene match: 4. CDR3 DNA: TGTGCCAGCAGTTTAAAGGGACAGGGGGCAAAGACCCAGTACTTC. Translation: CASSLKGQGAKTQYF.

This chain joins TRBV18 and TRBJ2-2; D ambiguous. Trimming removed 0 bases at V and 7 bases at J, with 15 bases between. This CDR3 spans 16 amino acids. Germline V lookup: CDR1 KGHSH, CDR2 LQKENI. The CDR3 nucleotides read TGTGCCAGCTCACCACCGGGCTCTTTGAACGTCGGGGAGCTGTTTTTT. This sequence encodes CASSPPGSLNVGELFF.

This clone has only one observation. J is TRBJ1-3 and V is TRBV2; D perhaps matches TRBD1 (5 bases). The germline V gene has CDR1 SNHLY and CDR2 FYNNEI. The CDR3 contains 17 residues. V shed 0 bases and J shed 0 bases, with 12 bases lying between them. DNA of the CDR3: TGTGCCAGCAGTGAAGCCTGGGGCGGTGGCTCTGGAAACACCATATATTTT. Its protein is CASSEAWGGGSGNTIYF.